The T cell receptor beta chain under discussion was sequenced for a study of CXCR3-negative and CXCR3-positive naive CD8 T cells. The CDR3 loop spans 14 amino acids. Germline CDR1 and CDR2: DFQATT and SNEGSKA (reference sequence). To note about this clonotype: Its target is unknown.

5' RACE with UMI labels generated the TRB cDNA libraries. TCRdb reworked the 5' RACE reads into one entry per CDR3 protein, no DNA. Listed are about 60,000 distinct CDR3 sequences; 0.5% to 0.6% falls within the top ten. CD45RO-CCR7+CD27+CD95- cells counted as naive CD8+ T cells. Overall study findings and caveats: Memory CD8+ cells had much lower diversity, and both naive subsets had comparably high diversity. The study found more hydrophobic TRB CDR3s in CXCR3-positive naive cells than in CXCR3-negative naive cells. CXCR3-negative and CXCR3-positive naive cells shared comparable TRBV-TRBJ usage, but memory cells did not.

This rearrangement joins TRBV20-1 to TRBJ2-2. This TCR came from a human donor in good health. Some clones in this sample may be carry-over from other donors' samples. The sequencing sample was made of naive CXCR3+ CD8+ T cells from blood. Subset defined: CD45RO-CCR7+CD27+CD95- naive CD8+ T cells expressing CXCR3 (TNR3+). Here the CDR3 reads CSARDQGNTGELFF.